Following are 20 T cell receptor beta chains from one sample sequenced in a study of OX40 agonist ivuxolimab in advanced cancers. Receptor libraries were prepared by the immunoSEQ multiplex PCR assay. Drawn from immuneACCESS, this table holds only the in-frame rearrangements with V and J called that TCRdb kept. Clones are partly lost; checked studies trace under half to an unresolved V gene and leave the rest unexplained. The sample table holds tens of thousands of clones, of which almost 90% were seen once. Of the sample, just under 8% falls within the top ten clones. The sample consisted of CD4+ or CD8+ T cells sorted from blood, taken in a trial of the OX40 agonist ivuxolimab. The origin of the receptors is an adult with an advanced solid tumor such as melanoma, head and neck, liver or kidney cancer.

The chain links TRBV10-3 to TRBJ1-1; TRBD1 matches 8 bases. The V gene end was trimmed by 5 bases and the J gene end by 4 bases; junction bases not matched to a gene: 9. The CDR3 totals 15 residues. CDR1 is ENHRY and CDR2 is SYGVKD in the germline V gene. Written as DNA, the CDR3 is TGTGCCATCAGTAATGGACAGGGTGGGTTCACTGAAGCTTTCTTT. Its protein product is CAISNGQGGFTEAFF.

This chain joins TRBV10-1 and TRBJ2-1; 7 bases fit TRBD1. CDR3 length equals 12 residues. V gave up 8 bases and J gave up 4 bases; unmatched junction bases: 2. Germline CDR1 WNHNN, CDR2 SYGVQD (reference sequence). The CDR3 protein is CASQGDYNEQFF. The CDR3 DNA follows: TGCGCCAGCCAGGGGGATTACAATGAGCAGTTCTTC.

The rearrangement uses TRBV30 and TRBJ1-3; D uncertain. Between the trimmed V and J ends, which lost 1 base and 0 bases, there was a span of 13 bases. CDR1 is GTSNPN, CDR2 SVGIG, per germline (reference sequence). The CDR3 contains 16 residues. This CDR3 is CAWSEGSHLSGNTIYF. The CDR3, as DNA: TGTGCCTGGAGTGAAGGGTCTCACCTCTCTGGAAACACCATATATTTT.

The CDR3 spells CASSVAGSAYNEQFF. The CDR3 DNA is TGTGCCAGCAGTGTGGCCGGGAGCGCCTACAATGAGCAGTTCTTC. The V and J genes are TRBV6-1 and TRBJ2-1; perhaps TRBD2 as D (6 bases). CDR1 and CDR2 from the germline V gene are MNHNS and SASEGT. V was clipped by 4 bases and J by 2 bases, with 12 bases between them. This CDR3 has 15 residues.

This chain connects TRBV7-9 to TRBJ2-3; the match to TRBD2 covers 14 bases. CDR1 is SEHNR, CDR2 FQNEAQ, per germline (reference sequence). The V and J ends lost 6 bases and 4 bases, in that order; junction bases with no gene match: 6. The CDR3 has 16 residues. The CDR3 coding sequence is TGTGCCAGCAGTTCCGGGACTAGCGGGAGTGCAGATACGCAGTATTTT. It specifies CASSSGTSGSADTQYF.

The V gene is TRBV4-3, the J gene TRBJ2-1; a weak D match, TRBD2 (5 bases). The CDR3 covers 15 residues. V lost 1 base and J lost 4, with 11 bases in between. The V gene's germline CDR1 is LGHNA and CDR2 YSLEER. CDR3 in amino acids: CASSQGGGGYNEQFF. The CDR3 bases are TGCGCCAGCAGCCAAGGTGGAGGCGGATACAATGAGCAGTTCTTC.

The V gene is TRBV6-9, the J gene TRBJ2-7; D gene uncertain. Trimming left V 3 bases short and J 5 bases short, with 17 bases between. Germline values: CDR1 MNHGY, CDR2 SVAAGI. The CDR3 extends over 15 amino acids. The CDR3 DNA reads as TGTGCCAGCAGTTACTCCGGCCCATACTGGGACGAGCAGTACTTC. Protein sequence: CASSYSGPYWDEQYF.

A single count supports this clone. This rearrangement joins TRBV7-9 to TRBJ2-7, with D perhaps matching TRBD1 or TRBD2 (5 bases each). V was pared by 5 bases and J by 7 bases, with 15 bases between. The CDR3 spans 13 residues. Per the germline V gene, CDR1 is SEHNR and CDR2 is FQNEAQ (reference sequence). CDR3 in amino acids: CASSPGSEREQYF. CDR3 bases: TGTGCCAGCAGCCCAGGGAGCGAAAGAGAGCAGTACTTC.

Only a few counts were recorded for this clone. The rearrangement links TRBV5-1 to TRBJ1-1, with D maybe TRBD1 (6 bases). Trimming took off 1 base at V and 7 bases at J, with 17 bases between the two ends. CDR3 size: 15 residues. CDR1 and CDR2 (germline): SGHRS, YFSETQ. In nucleotides, the CDR3 is TGCGCCAGCAGCTTGTCCCTGGGGGCGGACGGTGAAGCTTTCTTT. Encoded protein: CASSLSLGADGEAFF.

This clone showed up just once. V and J are TRBV20-1 and TRBJ2-5; TRBD2 is a possible D gene (5 bases). The CDR3 runs to 10 residues. Germline CDR1 DFQATT, CDR2 SNEGSKA (reference sequence). V was shortened by 7 bases and J by 5 bases, with 8 bases between the two germline ends. The CDR3 sequence: CSGWRETQYF. The CDR3 nucleotides are TGCAGTGGATGGAGGGAGACCCAGTACTTC.

In this sample, this clone turned up a few times. The chain links TRBV7-2 to TRBJ2-2, with 9 nucleotides matching TRBD2. CDR1 is SGHTA and CDR2 is FQGNSA in the germline V gene. V trimming: 1 base; J trimming: 3 bases; junction bases outside the gene matches: 6. This CDR3 is built from 17 residues. The CDR3 is CASSLVGSGSYTGELFF. The CDR3 DNA sequence: TGTGCCAGCAGCTTAGTGGGTAGCGGGAGCTACACCGGGGAGCTGTTTTTT. The full variable domain, with the rest looked up from reference TRBV7-2 and TRBJ2-2, is GAGVSQSPSNKVTEKGKDVELRCDPISGHTALYWYRQSLGQGLEFLIYFQGNSAPDKSGLPSDRFSAERTGGSVSTLTIQRTQQEDSAVYLCASSLVGSGSYTGELFFGEGSRLTVL.

This clone has just a few counts. The chain has TRBV7-9 and TRBJ2-5; 12 nucleotides line up with TRBD2. Germline values: CDR1 SEHNR, CDR2 FQNEAQ (reference sequence). Trimming at V came to 4 bases and at J to 2 bases, leaving 11 bases not matched to a gene. The CDR3 length is 18 residues. The CDR3 nucleotides are TGTGCCAGCAGCTACGGACTAGCGGGGACAAATTTTCAAGAGACCCAGTACTTC. This gives the protein CASSYGLAGTNFQETQYF. The variable domain in full, with the rest retrieved from reference TRBV7-9 and TRBJ2-5, is DTGVSQNPRHKITKRGQNVTFRCDPISEHNRLYWYRQTLGQGPEFLTYFQNEAQLEKSRLLSDRFSAERPKGSFSTLEIQRTEQGDSAMYLCASSYGLAGTNFQETQYFGPGTRLLVL.

The chain uses TRBV2 and TRBJ1-5, with TRBD1 matching 9 bases. With V trimmed by 7 bases and J by 1 base, 8 bases remained unmatched. CDR3 size: 16 residues. Germline CDR1 is SNHLY and CDR2 is FYNNEI. In DNA form, the CDR3 reads TGTGCCAGCAAATACAGGGGGCTGGCGAGCAATCAGCCCCAGCATTTT. Translating it yields CASKYRGLASNQPQHF.

This clone was picked up a small number of times. The J gene is TRBJ2-7, the V gene TRBV9; weak D call: TRBD1 (7 bases). Germline values: CDR1 SGDLS, CDR2 YYNGEE. The CDR3 covers 14 residues. Trimming left V 4 bases short and J 6 bases short, with 17 bases between. CDR3 region: CASSTQGGSSEQYF. CDR3 nucleotide sequence: TGTGCCAGCAGCACCCAGGGGGGCAGCTCCGAGCAGTACTTC.

The chain links TRBV4-2 to TRBJ2-3, with 9 bases fitting TRBD2. The CDR3 contains 15 residues. V lost 1 base, J lost 4 bases, and 3 bases stayed unmatched. The germline V gene encodes CDR1 LGHNA and CDR2 YNFKEQ. The CDR3: CASSQGAGGPDTQYF. The CDR3 DNA reads as TGTGCCAGCAGCCAAGGGGCGGGAGGGCCAGATACGCAGTATTTT.

The V and J genes are TRBV10-3 and TRBJ1-3, with 7 bases that match TRBD1. The ends lost 3 bases at V and 0 bases at J; junction bases unmatched: 8. This CDR3 has 17 amino acids. In germline, CDR1 is ENHRY, CDR2 SYGVKD. The CDR3, as DNA: TGTGCCATCAGTGAAGCGACAGGGTTGATCTCTGGAAACACCATATATTTT. It encodes CAISEATGLISGNTIYF.

The CDR3 DNA sequence: TGTGCCAGCAGTTCCCCTTACACTAGCGGGAGTTACATTCAGTACTTC. Amino acids: CASSSPYTSGSYIQYF. This chain uses TRBV27 with TRBJ2-4; 11 positions agree with TRBD2. This CDR3 contains 16 residues. Germline V gene sequence: CDR1 MNHEY, CDR2 SMNVEV (reference sequence). Trimming cost V 4 bases and J 8 bases; bases outside gene matches: 10.

The chain employs TRBV5-1 and TRBJ2-3; 12 bases line up with TRBD2. Unmatched junction bases numbered 9, after V lost 4 bases and J lost 0 bases. Germline loops: CDR1 SGHRS, CDR2 YFSETQ. The CDR3 has 18 amino acids. For the CDR3, the DNA is TGCGCCAGCAGCAAAAAAGGACTAGCGGGAACAAGCACAGATACGCAGTATTTT. Amino acid sequence: CASSKKGLAGTSTDTQYF.

V gene TRBV10-2 combines with J gene TRBJ2-7; D is ambiguous. The CDR3 is made up of 15 amino acids. V lost 2 bases and J lost 4, with 15 bases in between. Per germline, CDR1 WSHSY and CDR2 SAAADI. The CDR3 sequence: CASSEDSETLYEQYF. The CDR3 nucleotides are TGCGCCAGCAGTGAGGACTCGGAAACTCTATACGAGCAGTACTTC.

This chain uses TRBV10-3 with TRBJ2-7; 9 bases are shared with TRBD2. Per germline, CDR1 ENHRY and CDR2 SYGVKD. The CDR3 contains 16 residues. The V gene end was trimmed by 0 bases and the J gene end by 6 bases; junction bases not matched to a gene: 9. The CDR3 sequence is CAISESGREGQGEQYF. The CDR3 region has the DNA TGTGCCATCAGTGAGTCAGGGCGGGAGGGCCAAGGCGAGCAGTACTTC.